This T cell receptor beta chain was documented in a study of blood T cell repertoires in COVID-19. Study-wide background: The samples span acute and convalescent COVID-19 from the United States, Italy and Spain.

The CDR3 spans 14 residues. Germline-derived CDR1 and CDR2 are GTSNPN and SVGIG (reference sequence). V was shortened by 0 bases and J by 5 bases, with 13 bases between the two germline ends. Original methodology: Quantification of nucleated cells was approximated via reference gene primer amplification. Profiled with immunoSEQ multiplex PCR; TCRdb holds only in-frame clones, not every one. V, J and clone size derive from that table, while D and trimming were established from the DNA sequence. The table shows roughly 280,000 clones, with around 80% occurring only once. Sequencing was performed on peripheral blood. The receptor was isolated from a man between 60 and 75 years old with acute or convalescent COVID-19. This sequence joins TRBV30 and TRBJ1-2; D is ambiguous. This CDR3 is CAWSVHGVGYGYTF. CDR3 coding DNA: TGTGCCTGGAGTGTACACGGGGTTGGGTATGGCTACACCTTC.